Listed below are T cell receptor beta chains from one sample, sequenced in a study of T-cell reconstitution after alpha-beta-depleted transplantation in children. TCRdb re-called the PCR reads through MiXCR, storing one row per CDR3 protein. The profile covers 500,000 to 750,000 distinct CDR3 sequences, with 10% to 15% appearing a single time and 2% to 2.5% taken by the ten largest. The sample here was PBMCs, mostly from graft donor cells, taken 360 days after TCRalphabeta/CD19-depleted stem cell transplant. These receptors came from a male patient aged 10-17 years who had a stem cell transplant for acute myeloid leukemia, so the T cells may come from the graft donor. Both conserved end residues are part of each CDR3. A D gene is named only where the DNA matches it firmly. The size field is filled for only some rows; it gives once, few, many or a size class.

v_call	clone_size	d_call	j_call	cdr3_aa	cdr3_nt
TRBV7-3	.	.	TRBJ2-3	CASSFSLTDTQYF	TGTGCCAGCAGCTTTTCCCTCACAGATACGCAGTATTTT
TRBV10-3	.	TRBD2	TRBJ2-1	CAISLAGGEGEQFF	TGTGCCATCAGTTTAGCGGGAGGGGAGGGTGAGCAGTTCTTC
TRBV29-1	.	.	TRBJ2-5	CSAGLQGTQETQYF	TGCAGCGCAGGCCTACAGGGGACTCAAGAGACCCAGTACTTC
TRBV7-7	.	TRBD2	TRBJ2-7	CASSPGLAGGRSYEQYF	TGTGCTAGCAGCCCCGGACTAGCGGGAGGGCGTTCCTACGAGCAGTACTTC
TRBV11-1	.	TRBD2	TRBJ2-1	CASSLAMTSGSSYNEQFF	TGTGCCAGCAGCTTAGCGATGACTAGCGGGAGCTCCTACAATGAGCAGTTCTTC
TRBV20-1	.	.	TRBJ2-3	CSARREGGTDTQYF	TGCAGTGCTAGGCGGGAAGGGGGCACAGATACGCAGTATTTT
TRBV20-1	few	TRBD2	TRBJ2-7	CSARILAGHYEQYF	TGCAGTGCTAGAATACTAGCGGGGCACTACGAGCAGTACTTC
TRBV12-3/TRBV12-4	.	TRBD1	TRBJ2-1	CASTSALGSGTGGRNEQFF	TGTGCCAGCACCTCGGCGTTAGGATCCGGGACAGGGGGCCGTAATGAGCAGTTCTTC
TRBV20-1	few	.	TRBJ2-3	CSARAGLTTDTQYF	TGCAGTGCTAGGGCGGGACTCACCACAGATACGCAGTATTTT
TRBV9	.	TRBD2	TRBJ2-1	CASSVGPAGGGNEQFF	TGTGCCAGCAGCGTAGGTCCAGCGGGAGGGGGGAATGAGCAGTTCTTC
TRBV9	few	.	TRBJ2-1	CASSPTASIEQFF	TGTGCCAGCAGCCCCACGGCTTCAATAGAGCAGTTCTTC
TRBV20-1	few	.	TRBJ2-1	CSARAGVSSYNEQFF	TGCAGTGCTAGAGCGGGTGTGAGTTCCTACAATGAGCAGTTCTTC
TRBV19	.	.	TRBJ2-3	CASTPGLHLTDTQYF	TGTGCCAGTACCCCGGGACTCCACCTCACAGATACGCAGTATTTT
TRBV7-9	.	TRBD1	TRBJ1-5	CASSLALTGESNQPQHF	TGTGCCAGCAGCTTAGCTCTGACAGGGGAGAGCAATCAGCCCCAGCATTTT
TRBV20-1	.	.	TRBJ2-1	CSARWGFEQFF	TGCAGTGCTCGGTGGGGGTTCGAGCAGTTCTTC
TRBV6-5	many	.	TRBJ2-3	CASSYRGHPGATDTQYF	TGTGCCAGCAGTTACCGGGGACACCCGGGGGCCACAGATACGCAGTATTTT
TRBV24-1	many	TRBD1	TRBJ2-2	CAGQAYTGELFF	TGTGCCGGACAGGCGTACACCGGGGAGCTGTTTTTT
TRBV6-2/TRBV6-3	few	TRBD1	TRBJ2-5	CASSYHPPDRGPGSQTQYF	TGTGCCAGCAGTTACCACCCCCCGGACAGGGGGCCGGGCTCGCAGACCCAGTACTTC
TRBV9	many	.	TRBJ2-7	CASSVGVSIVNEQYF	TGTGCCAGCAGCGTAGGGGTGTCTATCGTCAACGAGCAGTACTTC
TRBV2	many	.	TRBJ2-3	CASSEDRWYF	TGTGCCAGCAGTGAAGATCGGTGGTATTTT
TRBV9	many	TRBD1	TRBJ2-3	CASSVLERTGVSTDTQYF	TGTGCCAGCAGCGTTCTGGAAAGAACAGGGGTTAGCACAGATACGCAGTATTTT
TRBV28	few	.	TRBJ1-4	CAISNQGWREKLFF	TGTGCCATCTCCAATCAGGGTTGGAGGGAAAAACTGTTTTTT
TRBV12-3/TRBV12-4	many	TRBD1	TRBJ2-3	CASSRTGSFTDTQYF	TGTGCCAGCAGTCGGACAGGGTCTTTCACAGATACGCAGTATTTT
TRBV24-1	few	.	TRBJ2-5	CATSDPDIGPWTQYF	TGTGCCACCAGTGACCCGGATATAGGGCCGTGGACCCAGTACTTC
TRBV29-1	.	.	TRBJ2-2	CSVEGGGWVTGELFF	TGCAGCGTTGAAGGGGGGGGCTGGGTTACCGGGGAGCTGTTTTTT
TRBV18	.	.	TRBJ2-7	CASSPRVQQVDEQYF	TGTGCCAGCTCACCACGGGTTCAGCAGGTAGACGAGCAGTACTTC
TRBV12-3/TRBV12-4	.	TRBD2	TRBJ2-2	CASSFTSGNVKLFF	TGTGCCAGCAGTTTCACTAGCGGGAATGTTAAGCTGTTTTTT
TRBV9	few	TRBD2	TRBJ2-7	CASSVVGLAGEGEQYF	TGTGCCAGCAGCGTAGTCGGACTAGCGGGAGAAGGGGAGCAGTACTTC
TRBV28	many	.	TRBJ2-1	CASNTAGAFRNEQFF	TGTGCCAGCAACACGGCAGGGGCGTTTCGTAATGAGCAGTTCTTC
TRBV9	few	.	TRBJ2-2	CASSVVLGIPGELFF	TGTGCCAGCAGCGTAGTACTGGGGATCCCCGGGGAGCTGTTTTTT
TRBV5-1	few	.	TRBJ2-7	CASSLEAAVSSYEQYF	TGCGCCAGCAGCTTGGAAGCAGCGGTTAGCTCCTACGAGCAGTACTTC
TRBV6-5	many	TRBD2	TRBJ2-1	CASSYGGSGWVDNEQFF	TGTGCCAGCAGTTACGGGGGTAGCGGGTGGGTGGACAATGAGCAGTTCTTC
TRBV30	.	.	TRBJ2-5	CAWSNNWGETQYF	TGTGCCTGGAGCAACAATTGGGGGGAGACCCAGTACTTC
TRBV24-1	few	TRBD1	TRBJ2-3	CATSDWTGATDTQYF	TGTGCCACCAGTGATTGGACAGGGGCCACAGATACGCAGTATTTT
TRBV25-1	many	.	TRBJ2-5	CASRRGTGRIGETQYF	TGTGCCAGCAGAAGGGGGACGGGCCGGATTGGAGAGACCCAGTACTTC
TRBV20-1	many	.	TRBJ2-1	CSARPREPYNEQFF	TGCAGTGCTAGACCCCGGGAGCCGTACAATGAGCAGTTCTTC
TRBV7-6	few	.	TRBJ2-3	CASSSTFTDTQYF	TGTGCCAGCAGCTCCACATTCACAGATACGCAGTATTTT
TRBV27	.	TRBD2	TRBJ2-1	CASSLYQGLAADNEQFF	TGTGCCAGCAGTCTCTATCAGGGACTAGCGGCGGACAATGAGCAGTTCTTC
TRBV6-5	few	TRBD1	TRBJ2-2	CASSYSPGTENTGELFF	TGTGCCAGCAGTTACTCACCAGGGACAGAGAACACCGGGGAGCTGTTTTTT
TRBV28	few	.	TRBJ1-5	CASNPVDSGGNQPQHF	TGTGCCAGCAACCCAGTTGACAGTGGAGGGAATCAGCCCCAGCATTTT
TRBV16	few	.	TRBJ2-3	CASSQSVSTDTQYF	TGTGCCAGCAGCCAATCAGTGAGCACAGATACGCAGTATTTT
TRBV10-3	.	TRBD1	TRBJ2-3	CAISEFGRGHADTQYF	TGTGCCATCAGTGAGTTTGGCAGGGGGCATGCAGATACGCAGTATTTT
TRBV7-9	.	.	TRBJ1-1	CASTLRGVAPLNTEAFF	TGTGCCAGCACCCTTAGGGGGGTCGCCCCTCTGAACACTGAAGCTTTCTTT
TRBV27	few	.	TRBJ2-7	CASSLRPTPYEQYF	TGTGCCAGCAGTTTACGTCCTACCCCCTACGAGCAGTACTTC
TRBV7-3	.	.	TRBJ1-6	CASSRTAYQTNSPLHF	TGTGCCAGCAGCCGGACAGCATATCAAACTAATTCACCCCTCCACTTT
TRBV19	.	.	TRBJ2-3	CASSPTSLASTSTDTQYF	TGTGCCAGTAGTCCCACCTCGTTAGCATCTACTAGCACAGATACGCAGTATTTT
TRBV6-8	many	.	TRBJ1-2	CASSYGKAGARYNYGYTF	TGTGCCAGCAGTTACGGGAAGGCAGGGGCGCGGTATAACTATGGCTACACCTTC
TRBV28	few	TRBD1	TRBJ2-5	CASSLYRGSVVETQYF	TGTGCCAGCAGTTTATACAGGGGGAGCGTGGTAGAGACCCAGTACTTC
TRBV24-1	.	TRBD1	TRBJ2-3	CATSDSGQGNTDTQYF	TGTGCCACCAGTGACTCGGGACAGGGAAACACAGATACGCAGTATTTT
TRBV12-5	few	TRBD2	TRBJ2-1	CASGLVRTSGSGNEQFF	TGTGCTAGTGGTTTGGTACGGACTAGCGGGAGCGGGAATGAGCAGTTCTTC
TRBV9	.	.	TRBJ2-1	CASSVLATTPFEQFF	TGTGCCAGCAGCGTCCTAGCGACCACGCCGTTTGAGCAGTTCTTC
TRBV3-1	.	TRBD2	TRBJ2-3	CATSQDFRLAGGTDTQYF	TGTGCCACCAGCCAAGACTTCAGACTAGCGGGAGGCACAGATACGCAGTATTTT